Presented here are 5 T cell receptor beta chains from one specimen sequenced in a study of blood T cell repertoires in COVID-19. Profiled with immunoSEQ multiplex PCR; TCRdb holds only in-frame clones, not every one. The table has 150,000 or so clones, around 83% seen once. Sequenced input: PBMCs or T cells enriched from blood (not recorded which). Receptor source: a man between 45 and 60 years old who had recovered from COVID-19.

This clone was picked up a small number of times. The V call is TRBV5-1, the J call TRBJ2-7; tentatively, D is TRBD1 (5 bases). The V gene lost 8 bases and the J gene lost 0 bases, with 9 bases spanning the gap. CDR3 length equals 12 residues. Germline CDR1 reads SGHRS; CDR2 reads YFSETQ. For the CDR3, the DNA is TGCGCCAGTACGACAGTCTCCTACGAGCAGTACTTC. Translating gives CASTTVSYEQYF.

At least ten counts were recorded for this clone. The gene calls are TRBV19 and TRBJ2-7, with TRBD1 matching 8 bases. The germline CDR1 and CDR2 sequences are LNHDA and SQIVND (reference sequence). This CDR3 region has 17 residues. Losses at the gene ends were 6 bases for V and 0 bases for J; bases not matched to a gene: 13. This chain's CDR3 is CASRSRGRRESSYEQYF. The DNA for the CDR3 is TGTGCCAGTAGGTCCAGGGGGCGCCGGGAGAGCTCCTACGAGCAGTACTTC. The full variable domain, completed using reference TRBV19 and TRBJ2-7, is DGGITQSPKYLFRKEGQNVTLSCEQNLNHDAMYWYRQDPGQGLRLIYYSQIVNDFQKGDIAEGYSVSREKKESFPLTVTSAQKNPTAFYLCASRSRGRRESSYEQYFGPGTRLTVT.

The CDR3 DNA is TGTGCCAGCTCACCAACAGGGGACTATGGCTACACCTTC. This sequence encodes CASSPTGDYGYTF. V is TRBV18 and J is TRBJ1-2, with 7 bases aligning to TRBD1. V lost 2 bases, J lost 3 bases, and 0 bases stayed unmatched. Germline CDR1 is KGHSH and CDR2 is LQKENI. The CDR3 is made up of 13 amino acids.

The rearrangement joins TRBV6-1 to TRBJ1-2; D is ambiguous. V was trimmed by 0 bases and J by 8 bases, leaving 16 bases between them. This CDR3 region has 15 residues. Germline V gene sequence: CDR1 MNHNS, CDR2 SASEGT. The CDR3 region has the DNA TGTGCCAGCAGTGAAGCCCGGAGAGAGCGAAGGGGCTACACCTTC. Residues: CASSEARRERRGYTF.

The gene calls are TRBV11-2 and TRBJ2-5, with 9 bases that match TRBD2. Losses at the gene ends were 1 base for V and 4 bases for J; bases not matched to a gene: 4. From germline, CDR1 is SGHAT and CDR2 FQNNGV. The CDR3 consists of 15 residues. The CDR3 DNA sequence: TGTGCCAGCAGCTTAGGCGGGGGGGGCCGAGAGACCCAGTACTTC. It is translated as CASSLGGGGRETQYF.